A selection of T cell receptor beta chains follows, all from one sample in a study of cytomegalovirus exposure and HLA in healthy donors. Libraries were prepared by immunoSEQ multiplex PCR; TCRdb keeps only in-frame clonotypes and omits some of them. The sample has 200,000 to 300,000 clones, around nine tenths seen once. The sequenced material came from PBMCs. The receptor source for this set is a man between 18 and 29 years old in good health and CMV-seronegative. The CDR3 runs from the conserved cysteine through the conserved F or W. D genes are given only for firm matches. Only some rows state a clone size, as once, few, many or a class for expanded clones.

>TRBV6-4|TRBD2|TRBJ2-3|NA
CASSEASGSVDTQYF
TGTGCCAGCAGTGAGGCTAGCGGGAGTGTAGATACGCAGTATTTT
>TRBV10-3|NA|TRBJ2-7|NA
CAISESMVLRNSYEQYF
TGTGCCATCAGTGAGTCGATGGTTTTGCGCAACTCCTACGAGCAGTACTTC
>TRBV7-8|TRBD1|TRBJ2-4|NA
CASSLRQGAWGNIQYF
TGTGCCAGCAGCCTAAGGCAGGGGGCCTGGGGGAACATTCAGTACTTC
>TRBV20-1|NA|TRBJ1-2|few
CSARGLDGYTF
TGCAGTGCTAGGGGCCTCGATGGCTACACCTTC
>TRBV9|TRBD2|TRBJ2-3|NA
CASSVRGLAGGGPTDTQYF
TGTGCCAGCAGCGTTCGGGGACTAGCGGGAGGGGGCCCCACAGATACGCAGTATTTT
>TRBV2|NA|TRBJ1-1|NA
CASSEDSYTEAFF
TGTGCCAGCAGTGAAGATTCGTACACTGAAGCTTTCTTT
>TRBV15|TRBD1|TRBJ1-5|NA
CATSSRGSNQPQHF
TGTGCCACCAGCAGCAGGGGGAGCAATCAGCCCCAGCATTTT
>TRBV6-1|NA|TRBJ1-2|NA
CASNLQGTYGYTF
TGTGCCAGCAACTTACAGGGCACCTATGGCTACACCTTC
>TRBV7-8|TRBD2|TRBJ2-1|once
CASHSFLRGGKEQFF
TGTGCCAGCCACAGCTTTTTACGGGGGGGCAAGGAGCAGTTCTTC
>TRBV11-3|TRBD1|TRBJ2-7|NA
CASSKSPGQRYF
TGTGCCAGCAGCAAAAGCCCGGGACAGCGGTACTTC
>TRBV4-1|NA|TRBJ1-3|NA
CASSPREAGMVSGNTIYF
TGCGCCAGCAGCCCTAGGGAAGCGGGGATGGTCTCTGGAAACACCATATATTTT
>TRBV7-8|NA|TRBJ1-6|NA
CASSPPTGLNSPLHF
TGTGCCAGCAGCCCCCCGACGGGACTTAATTCACCCCTCCACTTT
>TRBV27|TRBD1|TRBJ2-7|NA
CASSLWDRPYEQYF
TGTGCCAGCAGTCTCTGGGACAGACCCTACGAGCAGTACTTC
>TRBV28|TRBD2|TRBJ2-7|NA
CASSFGGRRSYEQYF
TGTGCCAGCAGTTTTGGCGGGAGAAGGTCCTACGAGCAGTACTTC
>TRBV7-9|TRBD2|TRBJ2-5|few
CASSLAGSGGTQETQYF
TGTGCCAGCAGCTTAGCGGGTAGCGGGGGGACCCAAGAGACCCAGTACTTC
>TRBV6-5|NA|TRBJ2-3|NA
CASSYGGAGDTQYF
TGTGCCAGCAGTTACGGGGGGGCAGGAGATACGCAGTATTTT
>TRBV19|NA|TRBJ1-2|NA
CASSTTGRSYGYTF
TGTGCCAGTAGTACAACAGGGCGTAGCTATGGCTACACCTTC